The 32 T cell receptor beta chains below all came from one sample that was sequenced in a study of shared clonotypes between healthy human individuals. The protocol was immunoSEQ multiplex PCR, while the TCRdb copy is restricted to in-frame clones and leaves out a portion. The sample shows approximately 720,000 clones, 55% to 75% of them seen only once. The specimen was memory CD4+ T cells sorted from blood. Sample subset: CD45RA-negative fraction. Receptor source: a woman aged 30 to 39 in good health.

A remark on this clone: Within the sample, other DNA sequences also encode this same CDR3. V gene TRBV28 combines with J gene TRBJ1-2; D is undetermined. Germline loops: CDR1 MDHEN, CDR2 SYDVKM. This CDR3 has 16 amino acids. V lost 1 base to trimming and J lost 5 bases, with 17 bases between them. This CDR3 reads CASSLSGGSFLYGYTF. CDR3 sequence (DNA): TGTGCCAGCAGTTTATCTGGAGGCAGTTTCCTATATGGCTACACCTTC.

The J gene is TRBJ2-5, the V gene TRBV6-6; 8 bases are a match to TRBD2. The CDR3 extends over 14 amino acids. The V gene end was trimmed by 6 bases and the J gene end by 2 bases; junction bases not matched to a gene: 5. The germline V gene encodes CDR1 MNHNY and CDR2 SVGAGI (reference sequence). The CDR3 reads CASRGLGTQETQYF. The CDR3 coding sequence is TGTGCCAGCAGGGGACTAGGAACACAAGAGACCCAGTACTTC.

This rearrangement joins TRBV19 to TRBJ2-3, with 10 bases matching TRBD2. CDR1 and CDR2 (germline): LNHDA, SQIVND (reference sequence). The CDR3 spans 16 residues. The trim removed 5 bases at V and 0 bases at J, leaving 5 bases unmatched. The CDR3 here is CASSGLAGDSTDTQYF. The DNA for the CDR3 is TGTGCCAGTAGTGGGCTAGCGGGAGATAGCACAGATACGCAGTATTTT. Supplemented by reference TRBV19 and TRBJ2-3, the full variable domain reads DGGITQSPKYLFRKEGQNVTLSCEQNLNHDAMYWYRQDPGQGLRLIYYSQIVNDFQKGDIAEGYSVSREKKESFPLTVTSAQKNPTAFYLCASSGLAGDSTDTQYFGPGTRLTVL.

This sequence joins TRBV18 and TRBJ1-2; no clear D. CDR3 length equals 14 residues. V dropped 2 bases and J dropped 1 base, with 8 bases sitting between them. Germline V gene data show CDR1 as KGHSH and CDR2 as LQKENI. CDR3 region: CASSPLQDNYGYTF. The CDR3 bases are TGTGCCAGCTCACCATTGCAGGATAACTATGGCTACACCTTC.

This rearrangement joins TRBV5-4 to TRBJ1-4; 12 bases are shared with TRBD1. The V gene end was trimmed by 4 bases and the J gene end by 7 bases; junction bases not matched to a gene: 11. The CDR3 totals 17 residues. Germline V CDR1 and CDR2: SGHNT, YYREEE (reference sequence). CDR3 amino acids: CASSTGRDRGLFEKLFF. The CDR3 DNA is TGTGCCAGCAGCACCGGTCGGGACAGGGGGCTCTTTGAAAAACTGTTTTTT. Complete variable domain (other parts from reference TRBV5-4 and TRBJ1-4): ETGVTQSPTHLIKTRGQQVTLRCSSQSGHNTVSWYQQALGQGPQFIFQYYREEENGRGNFPPRFSGLQFPNYSSELNVNALELDDSALYLCASSTGRDRGLFEKLFFGSGTQLSVL.

J is TRBJ2-3 and V is TRBV5-4, with D perhaps assigned TRBD1 or TRBD2 (6 bases each). The germline V gene encodes CDR1 SGHNT and CDR2 YYREEE (reference sequence). CDR3 length equals 16 residues. Trimming cost V 5 bases and J 2 bases, with 18 bases left between them. Written as DNA, the CDR3 is TGTGCCAGCAGACTTGGCCGGAGGGGGGACACAGATACGCAGTATTTT. Amino acid sequence: CASRLGRRGDTDTQYF.

About this clone itself: Other nucleotide sequences in the sample specify the same CDR3. The rearrangement links TRBV19 to TRBJ1-5, with D possibly matching TRBD1 (5 bases). The length of the CDR3 is 13 residues. CDR1 is LNHDA, CDR2 SQIVND, per germline (reference sequence). V lost 4 bases to trimming and J lost 7 bases, with 11 bases between them. CDR3 amino acids: CASSNQGGQPQHF. CDR3 nucleotide sequence: TGTGCCAGTAGTAACCAGGGTGGACAGCCCCAGCATTTT.

J is TRBJ1-3 and V is TRBV4-1; no firm D call. The length of the CDR3 is 15 residues. Trimming cost V 1 base and J 4 bases, with 11 bases left between them. CDR1 is MGHRA and CDR2 is YSYEKL in the germline V gene. The CDR3 bases are TGCGCCAGCAGCCAAGTTTCGCAGAGAGGAAACACCATATATTTT. Translation gives CASSQVSQRGNTIYF.

The chain employs TRBV28 and TRBJ2-2; maybe TRBD2 (6 bases). V shed 6 bases and J shed 1 base, with 12 bases lying between them. The CDR3 is 15 residues long. Germline values: CDR1 MDHEN, CDR2 SYDVKM. CDR3: CASRDGTRNTGELFF. DNA of the CDR3: TGTGCCAGCAGGGACGGGACTCGGAACACCGGGGAGCTGTTTTTT. Variable domain in full (rest from reference TRBV28 and TRBJ2-2): DVKVTQSSRYLVKRTGEKVFLECVQDMDHENMFWYRQDPGLGLRLIYFSYDVKMKEKGDIPEGYSVSREKKERFSLILESASTNQTSMYLCASRDGTRNTGELFFGEGSRLTVL.

This chain joins TRBV29-1 and TRBJ1-2; D is unclear. Germline V gene lookup returns CDR1 SQVTM and CDR2 ANQGSEA. Deletions cut 3 bases from V and 6 bases from J, with 17 bases between. This CDR3 has 14 amino acids. This CDR3 is CSVDSDVATNGYTF. The DNA of the CDR3 is TGCAGCGTTGATTCGGATGTGGCAACCAATGGCTACACCTTC.

This clone has just a few counts. The J gene is TRBJ2-3, the V gene TRBV5-6; TRBD2 matches at 7 bases. V shed 0 bases, J shed 11 bases, and the junction held 12 bases outside the gene matches. Germline loops: CDR1 SGHDT, CDR2 YYEEEE. The length of the CDR3 is 15 residues. The CDR3 loop is CASSLGPSPQRGQYF. The CDR3 DNA sequence: TGTGCCAGCAGCTTGGGACCTTCTCCACAGCGGGGGCAGTATTTT.

For this clone: A much larger clonotype is one base distant, so this may be a read error. This chain uses TRBV7-3 with TRBJ1-1; 7 positions match TRBD1. The CDR3 runs to 13 residues. With 6 bases clipped from V and 3 bases from J, the junction kept 4 bases outside the gene matches. The V gene's germline CDR1 is SGHTA and CDR2 FQGTGA. The CDR3 loop is CASRRQGDTEAFF. As DNA, the CDR3 is TGTGCCAGCAGAAGACAGGGAGACACTGAAGCTTTCTTT.

Here the CDR3 reads CASCQGIHSNQPQHF. Written as DNA, the CDR3 is TGTGCCAGCTGCCAGGGAATCCATAGCAATCAGCCCCAGCATTTT. The chain links TRBV2 to TRBJ1-5; weak D call: TRBD1 (5 bases). The CDR3 has 15 residues. V was clipped by 8 bases and J by 0 bases, with 14 bases between them. CDR1 and CDR2 (germline): SNHLY, FYNNEI.

In its sample, this clone was seen many times. The chain uses TRBV19 and TRBJ1-5; 10 bases map to TRBD1. This CDR3 contains 16 residues. The trim removed 1 base at V and 4 bases at J, leaving 4 bases unmatched. The germline V gene has CDR1 LNHDA and CDR2 SQIVND (reference sequence). CDR3 amino acids: CASSIVGTGVNQPQHF. CDR3 nucleotides: TGTGCCAGTAGTATAGTGGGGACAGGGGTTAATCAGCCCCAGCATTTT.

The chain carries TRBV10-3 and TRBJ1-5; D gene ambiguous. The CDR3 has 12 amino acids. Trimming took 3 bases from V and 5 from J, leaving 5 bases between them. Germline CDR1 ENHRY, CDR2 SYGVKD. In DNA form, the CDR3 reads TGTGCCATCAGTGACACCTATCAGCCCCAGCATTTT. Its translation is CAISDTYQPQHF.

The V and J genes are TRBV2 and TRBJ2-5, with 10 bases that match TRBD2. The J segment lost 7 bases and the V segment lost 1 base, leaving 9 bases of the junction unmatched. From germline, CDR1 is SNHLY and CDR2 FYNNEI. The CDR3 totals 16 residues. The CDR3, as DNA: TGTGCCAGCAGTGAAGAGTTAGCGGGAGGTCGGGGGACCCAGTACTTC. It encodes CASSEELAGGRGTQYF. Supplemented by reference TRBV2 and TRBJ2-5, the full variable domain reads EPEVTQTPSHQVTQMGQEVILRCVPISNHLYFYWYRQILGQKVEFLVSFYNNEISEKSEIFDDQFSVERPDGSNFTLKIRSTKLEDSAMYFCASSEELAGGRGTQYFGPGTRLLVL.

This clone was seen only a few times. This sequence joins TRBV7-9 and TRBJ2-6; D remains unclear. The CDR3 loop spans 16 amino acids. The germline gives CDR1 SEHNR, CDR2 FQNEAQ (reference sequence). V was clipped by 1 base and J by 4 bases, with 11 bases between them. This CDR3 reads CASSLDGVSGANVLTF. In DNA, the CDR3 is TGTGCCAGCAGCTTAGATGGGGTATCCGGGGCCAACGTCCTGACTTTC.

This chain links TRBV19 with TRBJ2-7; 8 positions agree with TRBD1. Germline V gives CDR1 LNHDA, CDR2 SQIVND (reference sequence). The V segment lost 7 bases and the J segment 0 bases; nucleotides outside the gene matches: 2. The CDR3 has 13 amino acids. CDR3 protein: CASKGTGSYEQYF. CDR3 DNA: TGTGCCAGTAAAGGGACAGGCTCCTACGAGCAGTACTTC.

A few counts support this clone. The chain's CDR3 is CASVGRTIPYEQYF. The DNA for the CDR3 is TGTGCCAGCGTTGGACGAACTATACCCTACGAGCAGTACTTC. The chain joins TRBV2 to TRBJ2-7; D not certain. Germline V lookup: CDR1 SNHLY, CDR2 FYNNEI. The V end was cut by 8 bases, the J end by 2 bases, with 16 bases between. CDR3 length equals 14 residues.

In its sample, this clone was seen a few times. This chain uses TRBV6-6 with TRBJ1-3; 7 bases align to TRBD1. V dropped 5 bases and J dropped 7; count of bases not matched to a gene: 11. The CDR3 extends over 15 amino acids. Looked up from germline, CDR1 is MNHNY and CDR2 is SVGAGI (reference sequence). The CDR3 reads CASSPYRGEWNTIYF. The CDR3 DNA follows: TGTGCCAGCAGTCCATACAGGGGTGAATGGAACACCATATATTTT.

This chain joins TRBV27 and TRBJ1-1; the D gene is possibly TRBD1 (6 bases). From germline, CDR1 is MNHEY and CDR2 SMNVEV (reference sequence). CDR3 length: 15 residues. V gave up 5 bases and J gave up 3 bases, with 16 bases separating them. In DNA form, the CDR3 reads TGTGCCAGCAGTCTCTCTTCGGCAGGGGACACTGAAGCTTTCTTT. It translates to CASSLSSAGDTEAFF.

This sequence joins TRBV30 and TRBJ2-1; TRBD2 matches at 7 bases. V trimming: 2 bases; J trimming: 4 bases; junction bases outside the gene matches: 5. CDR1 is GTSNPN, CDR2 SVGIG, per germline (reference sequence). CDR3 length: 14 residues. The CDR3 region is CAWSKASGYNEQFF. CDR3 sequence (DNA): TGTGCCTGGAGTAAGGCTAGCGGTTACAATGAGCAGTTCTTC.

This clone was seen a handful of times. The chain is built from TRBV7-8 and TRBJ1-4, with 7 bases aligning to TRBD1. V lost 3 bases and J lost 5; bases outside the gene matches: 6. This CDR3 region has 15 residues. The germline V gene encodes CDR1 SGHVS and CDR2 FQNEAQ. The CDR3 DNA follows: TGTGCCAGCAGCTTGAACAGGGGCAAGAATGAAAAACTGTTTTTT. This translates into CASSLNRGKNEKLFF.

The chain recombines TRBV29-1 with TRBJ1-1, with a tentative D call TRBD1 (6 bases). The CDR3 runs to 17 residues. V dropped 4 bases and J dropped 0 bases, with 21 bases sitting between them. Germline CDR1 SQVTM, CDR2 ANQGSEA. DNA for the CDR3: TGCAGCGTTGTCCCCTCCATTACAGGGATAATGAACACTGAAGCTTTCTTT. Translation gives CSVVPSITGIMNTEAFF.

The gene calls are TRBV30 and TRBJ1-1; no firm D call. V was cut by 0 bases and J by 3 bases, with 8 bases left in between. From germline, CDR1 is GTSNPN and CDR2 SVGIG (reference sequence). This CDR3 has 13 amino acids. The CDR3 sequence is CAWSVRVDTEAFF. In DNA form, the CDR3 reads TGTGCCTGGAGTGTACGGGTCGACACTGAAGCTTTCTTT.

This clone was recorded only once. The chain carries TRBV7-8 and TRBJ2-2, with D possibly TRBD2 on 6 matching bases. The V and J ends lost 5 bases and 5 bases respectively, with 15 bases between them. The CDR3 is 15 residues long. Germline CDR1 SGHVS, CDR2 FQNEAQ. The CDR3 here is CASSTEGQVTGELFF. The CDR3 DNA reads TGTGCCAGCAGCACGGAGGGCCAGGTGACCGGGGAGCTGTTTTTT. The entire variable domain, with the rest obtained from reference TRBV7-8 and TRBJ2-2, is as follows: GAGVSQSPRYKVAKRGQDVALRCDPISGHVSLFWYQQALGQGPEFLTYFQNEAQLDKSGLPSDRFFAERPEGSVSTLKIQRTQQEDSAVYLCASSTEGQVTGELFFGEGSRLTVL.

This clone was seen a handful of times. This chain links TRBV11-2 with TRBJ1-1, with D perhaps TRBD1 (5 bases). CDR3 length: 13 residues. Germline CDR1 and CDR2: SGHAT and FQNNGV. Trimming removed 5 bases at V and 6 bases at J, with 13 bases between. The CDR3 loop is CASSVRDRSEAFF. In DNA, the CDR3 is TGTGCCAGCAGCGTGCGGGACCGATCTGAAGCTTTCTTT.

The chain employs TRBV4-1 and TRBJ2-7; no firm D call. This CDR3 region has 14 residues. Germline CDR1 reads MGHRA; CDR2 reads YSYEKL. V was cut by 1 base and J by 2 bases, with 9 bases left in between. Here the CDR3 reads CASSQAQSPYEQYF. Written as DNA, the CDR3 is TGCGCCAGCAGCCAAGCCCAGAGTCCCTACGAGCAGTACTTC.

This clone was seen just once. The genes are TRBV29-1 and TRBJ2-7; no definite D call. Looked up from germline, CDR1 is SQVTM and CDR2 is ANQGSEA. The V and J ends lost 7 bases and 2 bases respectively, with 21 bases between them. This CDR3 contains 15 residues. The CDR3 loop is CSADLNPRLTYEQYF. The CDR3 nucleotides are TGCAGCGCTGACCTTAACCCCAGACTTACCTACGAGCAGTACTTC.

This clone has a single count. J is TRBJ2-1 and V is TRBV6-5; 9 bases are shared with TRBD2. Germline CDR1 MNHEY, CDR2 SVGAGI. The V and J ends lost 2 bases and 6 bases, in that order; junction bases with no gene match: 8. The CDR3 covers 16 residues. DNA of the CDR3: TGTGCCAGCAGTTACAAGACTAGCGGCTCGGTCAATGAGCAGTTCTTC. This translates into CASSYKTSGSVNEQFF.

J is TRBJ2-2 and V is TRBV9; 10 bases are a match to TRBD2. Germline V gene lookup returns CDR1 SGDLS and CDR2 YYNGEE. The CDR3 consists of 16 residues. V lost 3 bases and J lost 4; bases outside the gene matches: 6. The CDR3 nucleotides read TGTGCCAGCAGCGCCCTAGCGGGAGCGACCACCGGGGAGCTGTTTTTT. Protein sequence: CASSALAGATTGELFF.

This clone showed up just once. The chain has TRBV5-1 and TRBJ2-7; 8 nucleotides match TRBD1. The CDR3 length is 13 residues. The ends lost 4 bases at V and 5 bases at J; junction bases unmatched: 5. The germline V gene encodes CDR1 SGHRS and CDR2 YFSETQ. Written as DNA, the CDR3 is TGCGCCAGCAGCCCGGGACAGGTCGACGAGCAGTACTTC. Protein: CASSPGQVDEQYF.